These 7 T cell receptor beta chains were sequenced from one sample in a study of T cell repertoires in cytomegalovirus infection. These receptors are not linked to any known antigen. TCRdb called the reads again in MiXCR, with one record for every CDR3 protein. The sample has about 310,000 distinct CDR3 sequences, 25% seen once. Source: cultured PBMCs, taken from culture after CMV antigen stimulation. These receptors all come from a human donor in good health (CMV status not recorded). Some clones in this sample may be carry-over from other donors' samples.

Notes on this clonotype: This may stem from a read error, because a much larger clone lies one nucleotide away. The rearrangement links TRBV6-2 or TRBV6-3 to TRBJ1-1; possible D gene TRBD1, 5 bases. The ends were cut back, 4 bases at V and 0 bases at J, with 9 bases in the middle. The CDR3 has 14 residues. Germline V gives CDR1 MNHEY, CDR2 SVGEGT. The CDR3 sequence: CASSLPGLNTEAFF. In DNA form, the CDR3 reads TGTGCCAGCAGTTTACCAGGGTTGAACACTGAAGCTTTCTTT.

This clonotype was counted only a few times. The chain uses TRBV7-2 and TRBJ2-7; TRBD2 aligns across 8 bases. J was trimmed by 2 bases and V by 4 bases; bases with no gene match: 7. The CDR3 has 15 amino acids. Germline V gene lookup returns CDR1 SGHTA and CDR2 FQGNSA. CDR3 DNA sequence: TGTGCCAGCAGCTCCGTAGCGGGGACACCCTACGAGCAGTACTTC. It translates to CASSSVAGTPYEQYF.

This clonotype was counted many times. The chain is built from TRBV7-2 and TRBJ1-2, with a possible D match to TRBD1 (6 bases). The CDR3 totals 12 residues. Trimming shortened V by 5 bases and J by 8 bases, and 12 bases separated the two germline ends. Germline-derived CDR1 and CDR2 are SGHTA and FQGNSA. CDR3 DNA: TGTGCCAGCAGCCCCGGACAGTGGGGCTACACCTTC. This encodes CASSPGQWGYTF. Full variable domain (missing parts from reference TRBV7-2 and TRBJ1-2): GAGVSQSPSNKVTEKGKDVELRCDPISGHTALYWYRQSLGQGLEFLIYFQGNSAPDKSGLPSDRFSAERTGGSVSTLTIQRTQQEDSAVYLCASSPGQWGYTFGSGTRLTVV.

The genes are TRBV6-5 and TRBJ2-1; D is ambiguous. Germline V CDR1 and CDR2: MNHEY, SVGAGI. This CDR3 spans 13 amino acids. The ends were cut back, 1 base at V and 5 bases at J, with 6 bases in the middle. CDR3 sequence: CASSYLLNNEQFF. The DNA for the CDR3 is TGTGCCAGCAGTTACTTACTAAACAATGAGCAGTTCTTC.

Here the CDR3 reads CASSARQFTEAFF. CDR3 in DNA: TGTGCCAGCAGCGCCCGACAGTTCACTGAAGCTTTCTTT. This sequence joins TRBV7-3 and TRBJ1-1; tentative D call: TRBD1 (5 bases). This CDR3 has 13 residues. Looked up from germline, CDR1 is SGHTA and CDR2 is FQGTGA. V gave up 5 bases and J gave up 4 bases, with 11 bases separating them.

The chain recombines TRBV27 with TRBJ2-4, with D unresolved. Trimming shortened V by 2 bases and J by 5 bases, and 7 bases separated the two germline ends. The CDR3 loop spans 13 amino acids. CDR1 and CDR2 (germline): MNHEY, SMNVEV (reference sequence). CDR3 region: CASSLGRQNIQYF. DNA for the CDR3: TGTGCCAGCAGTTTAGGTCGGCAAAACATTCAGTACTTC.

This clonotype appeared a few times. This chain joins TRBV5-1 and TRBJ2-2; 7 bases are a match to TRBD1. The CDR3 covers 16 residues. Germline values: CDR1 SGHRS, CDR2 YFSETQ. V dropped 2 bases and J dropped 3; count of bases not matched to a gene: 7. CDR3 nucleotide sequence: TGCGCCAGCAGCTTCACGAGGGGGCAGGACACCGGGGAGCTGTTTTTT. Amino acid sequence: CASSFTRGQDTGELFF.